Listed below are T cell receptor beta chains from one sample, sequenced in a study of T cell changes during pregnancy in multiple sclerosis. The method was immunoSEQ multiplex PCR; TCRdb's version includes in-frame clones alone and lacks a portion of them. The sample records about 54,000 clones, 80% to 95% being singletons. The specimen comprised peripheral blood, sampled after pregnancy. The receptors derive from a female donor in good health, enrolled as a control in a pregnancy study. CDR3s include the opening cysteine and the closing phenylalanine or tryptophan. The D gene is left open where the match is weak. The size field is filled for only some rows; it gives once, few, many or a size class.

j_gene	abundance	d_gene	v_gene	CDR3aa	CDR3nt
TRBJ1-1	few	.	TRBV4-2	CASSQGPGEVGTEAFF	TGTGCCAGCAGCCAAGGTCCAGGGGAAGTGGGAACTGAAGCTTTCTTT
TRBJ2-3	.	.	TRBV9	CASSVAASPRTDTQYF	TGTGCCAGCAGCGTAGCCGCGTCCCCGCGCACAGATACGCAGTATTTT
TRBJ2-7	.	.	TRBV30	CAQRKQIHGEQYF	TGTGCACAGAGAAAACAGATCCATGGCGAGCAGTACTTC
TRBJ1-4	.	.	TRBV6-5	CASSYRGSTEKLFF	TGTGCCAGCAGTTACAGAGGTTCGACTGAAAAACTGTTTTTT
TRBJ2-1	.	TRBD2	TRBV27	CASTLAGGGNEQFF	TGTGCCAGTACCCTAGCGGGGGGTGGCAATGAGCAGTTCTTC
TRBJ2-7	.	.	TRBV7-9	CASSLSGTYEQYF	TGTGCCAGCAGCTTATCCGGGACCTACGAGCAGTACTTC
TRBJ1-1	few	.	TRBV19	CASSYRVWSTEAFF	TGTGCCAGTAGTTACCGGGTTTGGAGCACTGAAGCTTTCTTT
TRBJ2-1	.	TRBD1	TRBV9	CASSVATGDEQFF	TGTGCCAGCAGCGTAGCTACAGGGGACGAGCAGTTCTTC
TRBJ2-7	.	.	TRBV28	CASSFPPRGSSYEQYF	TGTGCCAGCAGTTTCCCCCCTCGGGGAAGCTCCTACGAGCAGTACTTC
TRBJ1-2	.	.	TRBV7-2	CASSLDVGLGYGYTF	TGTGCCAGCAGCCTAGACGTGGGACTGGGCTATGGCTACACCTTC
TRBJ2-1	.	.	TRBV10-3	CAISEPTVSSYNEQFF	TGTGCCATCAGTGAGCCGACAGTTAGCTCCTACAATGAGCAGTTCTTC
TRBJ2-1	.	.	TRBV7-6	CASSLDLKRGNEQFF	TGTGCCAGCAGCCTTGATCTTAAAAGGGGCAATGAGCAGTTCTTC
TRBJ2-6	.	TRBD1	TRBV15	CATSRGDRALSGANVLTF	TGTGCCACCAGCAGAGGAGACAGGGCTCTCTCTGGGGCCAACGTCCTGACTTTC
TRBJ1-1	.	.	TRBV30	CAWSRENTEAFF	TGTGCCTGGAGCAGGGAGAACACTGAAGCTTTCTTT
TRBJ1-2	once	TRBD1	TRBV6-5	CASSYRQGAGGYTF	TGTGCCAGCAGTTACCGACAGGGGGCGGGTGGCTACACCTTC
TRBJ2-5	.	.	TRBV5-6	CASSWRGVAVMKTQYF	TGTGCCAGCAGCTGGCGAGGTGTGGCGGTTATGAAGACCCAGTACTTC
TRBJ1-2	once	.	TRBV25-1	CASSESGNYGYTF	TGTGCCAGCAGTGAATCGGGTAACTATGGCTACACCTTC
TRBJ2-1	.	TRBD2	TRBV9	CASSVVSSGTYNEQFF	TGTGCCAGCAGCGTAGTCTCTAGCGGGACCTACAATGAGCAGTTCTTC
TRBJ2-3	.	.	TRBV6-5	CASNGGGTDTQYF	TGTGCCAGCAATGGAGGGGGCACAGATACGCAGTATTTT
TRBJ2-6	.	TRBD1	TRBV5-1	CASSYDGTGVNSGANVLTF	TGCGCCAGCAGCTATGACGGGACAGGGGTTAACTCTGGGGCCAACGTCCTGACTTTC
TRBJ1-2	.	.	TRBV30	CAWAPSAMHTYGYTF	TGTGCCTGGGCCCCCTCCGCTATGCATACCTATGGCTACACCTTC
TRBJ2-1	.	.	TRBV7-2	CASSVLWGGGEQFF	TGTGCCAGCAGCGTCCTATGGGGGGGCGGTGAGCAGTTCTTC
TRBJ2-7	.	TRBD1	TRBV15	CATSSGIGTGVAEQYF	TGTGCCACCAGCAGCGGAATAGGGACAGGGGTCGCCGAGCAGTACTTC
TRBJ2-7	.	.	TRBV30	CAWSVGGTYEQYF	TGTGCCTGGAGTGTAGGCGGTACCTACGAGCAGTACTTC
TRBJ2-7	.	.	TRBV5-4	CASRLSGAGFHEQYF	TGTGCCAGCAGACTCAGTGGGGCAGGGTTCCACGAGCAGTACTTC
TRBJ2-5	.	TRBD2	TRBV7-9	CASSRLAGPQETQYF	TGTGCCAGCAGCCGACTAGCGGGGCCACAAGAGACCCAGTACTTC
TRBJ2-1	.	.	TRBV6-4	CASGESSYNEQFF	TGTGCCTCGGGGGAGAGCTCCTACAATGAGCAGTTCTTC
TRBJ1-6	.	.	TRBV19	CASSSNGDNSPLHF	TGTGCCAGTAGTAGTAACGGTGATAATTCACCCCTCCACTTT
TRBJ1-5	.	.	TRBV28	CASSRFFGRGYTLAGNQPQHF	TGTGCCAGCAGTCGTTTCTTCGGGCGCGGGTACACCCTTGCCGGCAATCAGCCCCAGCATTTT
TRBJ2-5	few	.	TRBV30	CAWSWTPGNQETQYF	TGTGCCTGGAGTTGGACTCCCGGTAACCAAGAGACCCAGTACTTC
TRBJ1-2	.	.	TRBV6-1	CASTFFEGHPYGYTF	TGTGCCAGCACTTTCTTTGAGGGACACCCTTATGGCTACACCTTC
TRBJ2-7	.	TRBD2	TRBV10-2	CASYGTTRRYEQYF	TGCGCCAGCTACGGGACTACACGGAGATACGAGCAGTACTTC
TRBJ1-2	.	TRBD1	TRBV27	CASSTTGSYLRFYGYTF	TGTGCCAGCAGTACGACAGGGAGTTATCTACGCTTCTATGGCTACACCTTC
TRBJ1-2	once	.	TRBV5-1	CASSRWDTQRDGYTF	TGCGCCAGCAGCCGTTGGGACACTCAGCGCGACGGCTACACCTTC
TRBJ1-2	.	TRBD1	TRBV28	CASRDGTGNYGYTF	TGTGCCAGCAGGGACGGGACAGGGAACTATGGCTACACCTTC
TRBJ2-7	.	TRBD2	TRBV10-3	CAISAISAGGAEQYF	TGTGCCATCAGTGCCATTTCAGCGGGAGGCGCCGAGCAGTACTTC
TRBJ2-3	.	TRBD1	TRBV5-1	CASSLEGQHTDTQYF	TGCGCCAGCAGCTTGGAGGGACAGCACACAGATACGCAGTATTTT
TRBJ2-5	.	TRBD1	TRBV5-4	CASSPPSRGLETQYF	TGTGCCAGCAGCCCCCCTTCCAGGGGGCTTGAGACCCAGTACTTC
TRBJ2-5	once	.	TRBV27	CASTRAWSNQAETQYF	TGTGCCAGCACCCGAGCTTGGTCCAATCAAGCAGAGACCCAGTACTTC
TRBJ2-3	.	.	TRBV12-5	CASGLGQGSQTDTQYF	TGTGCTAGTGGTTTGGGCCAGGGTTCTCAGACAGATACGCAGTATTTT
TRBJ2-7	.	TRBD2	TRBV6-5	CASRGAGGPSYEQYF	TGTGCCAGCAGGGGAGCGGGAGGGCCGAGCTACGAGCAGTACTTC
TRBJ1-1	.	TRBD1	TRBV25-1	CASSGDSQGDTEAFF	TGTGCCAGCAGTGGAGACTCACAGGGGGACACTGAAGCTTTCTTT
TRBJ1-2	.	.	TRBV9	CASSARLRNYGYTF	TGTGCCAGCAGCGCGCGACTGAGAAACTATGGCTACACCTTC
TRBJ1-6	.	.	TRBV19	CASSPSQGSSYNSPLHF	TGTGCCAGTAGTCCGTCCCAGGGAAGCTCCTATAATTCACCCCTCCACTTT
TRBJ1-6	once	.	TRBV7-9	CASSLNNAGSPLHF	TGTGCCAGCAGCTTAAATAATGCGGGGTCACCCCTCCACTTT
TRBJ2-1	.	.	TRBV19	CASSNPGEHNEQFF	TGTGCCAGTAGTAACCCGGGGGAGCACAATGAGCAGTTCTTC
TRBJ1-1	few	.	TRBV30	CAWSSSIKSEGTEAFF	TGTGCCTGGAGTTCCTCGATTAAGAGCGAGGGCACTGAAGCTTTCTTT
TRBJ1-2	.	.	TRBV5-1	CASSLNGIYGYTF	TGCGCCAGCAGCTTGAACGGGATCTATGGCTACACCTTC